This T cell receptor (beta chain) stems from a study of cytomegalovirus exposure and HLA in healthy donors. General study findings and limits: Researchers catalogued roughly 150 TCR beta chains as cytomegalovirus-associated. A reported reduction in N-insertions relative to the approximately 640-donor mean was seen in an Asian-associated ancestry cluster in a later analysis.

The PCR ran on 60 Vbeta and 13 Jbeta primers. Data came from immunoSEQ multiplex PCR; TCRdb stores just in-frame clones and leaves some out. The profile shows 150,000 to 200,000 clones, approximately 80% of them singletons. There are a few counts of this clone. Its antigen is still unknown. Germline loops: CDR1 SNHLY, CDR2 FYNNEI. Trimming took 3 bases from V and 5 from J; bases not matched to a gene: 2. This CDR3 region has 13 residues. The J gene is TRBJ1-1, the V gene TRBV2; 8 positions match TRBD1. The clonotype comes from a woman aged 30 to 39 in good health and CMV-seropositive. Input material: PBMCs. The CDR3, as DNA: TGTGCCAGCAGTGATTGGACAGGGACTGAAGCTTTCTTT. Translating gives CASSDWTGTEAFF.